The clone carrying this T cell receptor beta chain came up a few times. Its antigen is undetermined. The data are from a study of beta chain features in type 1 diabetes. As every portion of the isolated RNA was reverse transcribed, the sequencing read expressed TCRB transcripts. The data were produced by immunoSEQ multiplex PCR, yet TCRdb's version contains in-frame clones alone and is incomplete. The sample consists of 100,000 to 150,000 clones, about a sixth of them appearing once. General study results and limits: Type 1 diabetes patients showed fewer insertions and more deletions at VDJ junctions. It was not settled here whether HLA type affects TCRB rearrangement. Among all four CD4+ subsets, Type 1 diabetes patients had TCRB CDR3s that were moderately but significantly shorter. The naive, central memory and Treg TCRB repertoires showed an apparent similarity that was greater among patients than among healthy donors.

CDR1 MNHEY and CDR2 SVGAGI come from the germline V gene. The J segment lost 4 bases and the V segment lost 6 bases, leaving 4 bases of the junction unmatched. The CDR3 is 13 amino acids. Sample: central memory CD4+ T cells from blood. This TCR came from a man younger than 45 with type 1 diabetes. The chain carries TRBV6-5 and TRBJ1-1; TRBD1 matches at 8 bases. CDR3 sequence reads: CASSRQGSTEAFF. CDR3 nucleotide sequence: TGTGCCAGCAGCCGACAGGGGAGCACTGAAGCTTTCTTT.